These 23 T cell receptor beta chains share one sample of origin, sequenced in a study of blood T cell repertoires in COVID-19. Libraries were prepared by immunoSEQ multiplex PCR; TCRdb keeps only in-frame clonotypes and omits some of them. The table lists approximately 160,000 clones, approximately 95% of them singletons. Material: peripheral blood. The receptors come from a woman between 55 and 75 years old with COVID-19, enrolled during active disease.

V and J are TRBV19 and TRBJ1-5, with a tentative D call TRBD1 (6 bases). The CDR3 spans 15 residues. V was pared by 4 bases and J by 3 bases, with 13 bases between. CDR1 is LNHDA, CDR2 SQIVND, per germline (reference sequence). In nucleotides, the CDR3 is TGTGCCAGTAGTAAGGGGGGGAGGGACAATCAGCCCCAGCATTTT. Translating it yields CASSKGGRDNQPQHF.

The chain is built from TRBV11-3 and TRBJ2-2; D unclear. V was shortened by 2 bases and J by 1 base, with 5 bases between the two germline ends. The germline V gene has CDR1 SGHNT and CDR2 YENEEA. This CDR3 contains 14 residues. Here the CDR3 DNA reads TGTGCCAGCAGCTTACAGGAGAACACCGGGGAGCTGTTTTTT. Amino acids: CASSLQENTGELFF.

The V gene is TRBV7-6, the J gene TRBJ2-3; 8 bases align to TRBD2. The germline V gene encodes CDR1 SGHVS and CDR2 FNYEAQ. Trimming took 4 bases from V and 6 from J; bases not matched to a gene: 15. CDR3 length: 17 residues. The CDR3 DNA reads TGTGCCAGCAGCTCACGGGGGGGGAGACTCCCTCGCGATACGCAGTATTTT. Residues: CASSSRGGRLPRDTQYF.

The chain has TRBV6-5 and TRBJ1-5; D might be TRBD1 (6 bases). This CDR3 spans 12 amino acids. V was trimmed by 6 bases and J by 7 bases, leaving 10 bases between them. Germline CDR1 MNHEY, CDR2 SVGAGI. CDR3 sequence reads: CASRAGDQPQHF. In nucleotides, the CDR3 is TGTGCCAGCAGGGCAGGGGACCAGCCCCAGCATTTT.

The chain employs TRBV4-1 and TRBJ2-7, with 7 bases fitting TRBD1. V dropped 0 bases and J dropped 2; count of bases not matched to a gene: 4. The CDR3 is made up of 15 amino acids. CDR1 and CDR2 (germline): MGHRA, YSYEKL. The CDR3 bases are TGCGCCAGCAGCCAAGAGGACAGGTCCGCCTACGAGCAGTACTTC. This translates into CASSQEDRSAYEQYF.

CDR3 nucleotides: TGTGCCAGCAGCTTGGAAACAGGGAGACTCTATGGCTACACCTTC. As protein: CASSLETGRLYGYTF. The V call is TRBV5-4, the J call TRBJ1-2; TRBD1 is a possible D gene (6 bases). CDR3 length equals 15 residues. In germline, CDR1 is SGHNT, CDR2 YYREEE (reference sequence). The V and J ends lost 0 bases and 4 bases respectively, with 13 bases between them.

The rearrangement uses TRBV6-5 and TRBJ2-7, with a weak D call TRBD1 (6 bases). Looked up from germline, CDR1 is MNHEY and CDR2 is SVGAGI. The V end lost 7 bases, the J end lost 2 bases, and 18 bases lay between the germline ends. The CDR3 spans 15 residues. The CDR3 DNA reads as TGTGCCAGCACCTACAGGGTCCAAAGGGCCTACGAGCAGTACTTC. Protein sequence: CASTYRVQRAYEQYF.

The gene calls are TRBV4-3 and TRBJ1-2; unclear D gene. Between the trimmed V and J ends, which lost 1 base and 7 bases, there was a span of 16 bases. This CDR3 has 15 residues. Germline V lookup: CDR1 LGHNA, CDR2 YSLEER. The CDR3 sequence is CASSQALSWAAGYTF. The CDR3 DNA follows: TGCGCCAGCAGCCAAGCCCTATCTTGGGCTGCTGGCTACACCTTC.

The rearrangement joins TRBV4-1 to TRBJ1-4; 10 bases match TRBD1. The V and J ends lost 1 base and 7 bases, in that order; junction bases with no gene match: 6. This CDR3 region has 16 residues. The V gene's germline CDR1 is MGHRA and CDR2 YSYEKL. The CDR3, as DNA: TGCGCCAGCAGCCAAGGAACCGGGACAGGGGCTGAAAAACTGTTTTTT. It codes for CASSQGTGTGAEKLFF.

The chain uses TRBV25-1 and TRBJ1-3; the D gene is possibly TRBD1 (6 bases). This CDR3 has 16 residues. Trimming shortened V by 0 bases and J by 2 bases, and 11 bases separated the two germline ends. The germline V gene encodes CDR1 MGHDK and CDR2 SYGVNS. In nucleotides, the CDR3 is TGTGCCAGCAGTGAATATAGGGGGTATACTGGAAACACCATATATTTT. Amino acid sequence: CASSEYRGYTGNTIYF.

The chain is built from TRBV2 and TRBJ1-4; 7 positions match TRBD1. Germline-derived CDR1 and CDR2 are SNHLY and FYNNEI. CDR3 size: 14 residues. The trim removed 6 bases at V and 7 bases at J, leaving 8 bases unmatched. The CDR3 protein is CASRRWDSGEKLFF. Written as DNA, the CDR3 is TGTGCCAGCAGGAGGTGGGACAGTGGTGAAAAACTGTTTTTT.

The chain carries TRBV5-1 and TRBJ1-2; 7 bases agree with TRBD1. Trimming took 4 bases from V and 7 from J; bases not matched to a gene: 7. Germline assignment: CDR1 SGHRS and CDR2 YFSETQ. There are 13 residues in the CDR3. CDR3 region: CASSPGQPSGYTF. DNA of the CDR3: TGCGCCAGCAGCCCGGGACAGCCAAGTGGCTACACCTTC.

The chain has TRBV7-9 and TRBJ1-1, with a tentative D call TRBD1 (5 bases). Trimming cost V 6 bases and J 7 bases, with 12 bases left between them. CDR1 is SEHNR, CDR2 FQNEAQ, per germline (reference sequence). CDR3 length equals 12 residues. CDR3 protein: CASRSQGVEAFF. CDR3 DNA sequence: TGTGCCAGCAGGAGTCAAGGGGTTGAAGCTTTCTTT.

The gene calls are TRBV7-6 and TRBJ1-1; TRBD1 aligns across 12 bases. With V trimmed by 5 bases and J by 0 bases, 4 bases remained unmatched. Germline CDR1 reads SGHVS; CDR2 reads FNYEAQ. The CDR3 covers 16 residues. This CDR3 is CASSTGTGGLNTEAFF. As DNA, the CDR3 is TGTGCCAGCAGCACCGGGACAGGGGGCTTGAACACTGAAGCTTTCTTT.

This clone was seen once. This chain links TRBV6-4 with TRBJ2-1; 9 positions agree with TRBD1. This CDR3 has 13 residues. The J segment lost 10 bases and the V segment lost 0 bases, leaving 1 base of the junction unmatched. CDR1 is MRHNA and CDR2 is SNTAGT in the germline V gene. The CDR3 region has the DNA TGTGCCAGCAGTGACTCGGACAGGGGAGAGCAGTTCTTC. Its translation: CASSDSDRGEQFF.

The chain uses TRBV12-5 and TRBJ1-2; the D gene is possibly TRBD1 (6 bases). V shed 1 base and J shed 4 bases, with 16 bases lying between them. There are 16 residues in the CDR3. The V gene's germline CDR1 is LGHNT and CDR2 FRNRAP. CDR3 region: CASGLGLGQNLYGYTF. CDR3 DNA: TGTGCTAGTGGTTTGGGCCTCGGACAGAACCTCTATGGCTACACCTTC.

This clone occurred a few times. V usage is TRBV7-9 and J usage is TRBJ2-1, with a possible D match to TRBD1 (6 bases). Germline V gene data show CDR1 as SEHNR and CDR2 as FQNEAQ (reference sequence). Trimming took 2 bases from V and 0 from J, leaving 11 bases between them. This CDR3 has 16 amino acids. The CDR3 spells CASSLRGGSSYNEQFF. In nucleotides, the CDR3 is TGTGCCAGCAGCTTACGAGGGGGTAGCTCCTACAATGAGCAGTTCTTC.

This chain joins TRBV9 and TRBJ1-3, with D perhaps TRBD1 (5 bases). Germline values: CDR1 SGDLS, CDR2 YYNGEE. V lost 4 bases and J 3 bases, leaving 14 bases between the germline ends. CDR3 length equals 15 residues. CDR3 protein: CASSPIAGGGNTIYF. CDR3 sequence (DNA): TGTGCCAGCAGCCCAATAGCGGGGGGTGGAAACACCATATATTTT.

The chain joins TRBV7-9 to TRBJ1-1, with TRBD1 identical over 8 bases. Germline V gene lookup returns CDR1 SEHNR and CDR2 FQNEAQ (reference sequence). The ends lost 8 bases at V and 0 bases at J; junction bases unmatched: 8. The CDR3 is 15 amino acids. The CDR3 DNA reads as TGTGCCAGCTCTTTACAGGGGGGTATGAACACTGAAGCTTTCTTT. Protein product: CASSLQGGMNTEAFF.

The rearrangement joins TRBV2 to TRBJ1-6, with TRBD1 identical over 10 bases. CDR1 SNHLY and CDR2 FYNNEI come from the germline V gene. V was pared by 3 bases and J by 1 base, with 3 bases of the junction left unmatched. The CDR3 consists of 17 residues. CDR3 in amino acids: CASSDWDRGSYNSPLHF. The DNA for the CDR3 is TGTGCCAGCAGTGACTGGGACAGGGGATCCTATAATTCACCCCTCCACTTT.

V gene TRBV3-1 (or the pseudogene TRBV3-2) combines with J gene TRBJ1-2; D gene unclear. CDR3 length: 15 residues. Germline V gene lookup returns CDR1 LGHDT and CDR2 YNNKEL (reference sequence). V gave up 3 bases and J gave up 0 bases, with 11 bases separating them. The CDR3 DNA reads TGTGCCAGCAGCCACGGGAGGATAACTAACTATGGCTACACCTTC. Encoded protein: CASSHGRITNYGYTF.

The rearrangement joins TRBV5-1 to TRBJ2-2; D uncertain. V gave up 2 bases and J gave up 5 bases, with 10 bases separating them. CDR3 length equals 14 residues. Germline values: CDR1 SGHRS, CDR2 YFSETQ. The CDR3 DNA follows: TGCGCCAGCAGCTTTGACGGCGGAACCGGGGAGCTGTTTTTT. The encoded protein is CASSFDGGTGELFF.

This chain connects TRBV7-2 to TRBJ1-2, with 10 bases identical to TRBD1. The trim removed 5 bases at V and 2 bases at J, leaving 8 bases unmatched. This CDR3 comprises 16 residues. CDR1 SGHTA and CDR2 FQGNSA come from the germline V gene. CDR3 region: CASSPGTGVENYGYTF. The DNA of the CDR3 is TGTGCCAGCAGCCCCGGGACAGGGGTCGAGAACTATGGCTACACCTTC.